This TCR beta chain was sequenced for a study of blood T cell repertoires in COVID-19. Overall study context: COVID-19 samples, acute and convalescent, were from the United States, Italy and Spain. From T cells, B-cell-depleted T cells, or PBMCs came the material, which was cDNA or gDNA.

The CDR3 has 17 residues. Germline assignment: CDR1 MNHNS and CDR2 SASEGT. Trimming removed 0 bases at V and 4 bases at J, with 18 bases between. Original analysis: Amplification with reference gene primers provided the estimates of nucleated cell counts. TCRdb keeps only in-frame clones here, not all; method: immunoSEQ multiplex PCR. V and J calls and clone size come straight from that table; D and trimming were deduced from the DNA. The data contain some 240,000 clones, 80% to 90% of them seen just once; the ten biggest clones take up 4% to 5%. The receptor's source is a woman in her thirties or forties who had recovered from COVID-19. This rearrangement joins TRBV6-1 to TRBJ1-2; a weak D match, TRBD1 (6 bases). The sequenced material came from peripheral blood. Here the CDR3 reads CASSEALMTGRVYGYTF. The CDR3 nucleotides are TGTGCCAGCAGTGAAGCGCTAATGACAGGACGCGTCTATGGCTACACCTTC.